The rows below give T cell receptor beta chains drawn from one sample of a study of radiation and T cells in renal cell carcinoma. Profiled with immunoSEQ multiplex PCR; TCRdb holds only in-frame clones, not every one. Of approximately 100,000 clones listed, 70% to 90% are singletons. Sequenced here: blood, sampled from a patient whose treatment included radiotherapy and nephrectomy. The receptors shown here come from a man aged 50 to 60 with renal cell carcinoma. Each CDR3 is given with its conserved first and last residue. Fields, in order: J gene, V gene, clone size, D gene, CDR3 DNA, CDR3 protein. The D gene is left open where the match is weak. Clone size is shown for a subset of rows, as once, few, many or a class of expanded clone.

J: TRBJ1-1; V: TRBV19; size: -; D: -; DNA: TGTGCCAGTAGTGCCGACAGAAACACTGAAGCTTTCTTT; CDR3: CASSADRNTEAFF
J: TRBJ2-1; V: TRBV9; size: -; D: -; DNA: TGTGCCAGCAGCGTAACTAGCCGCACCGACTACAATGAGCAGTTCTTC; CDR3: CASSVTSRTDYNEQFF
J: TRBJ1-2; V: TRBV6-6; size: -; D: -; DNA: TGTGCCAGCAGTTATGATGAGCGAGGCTACACCTTC; CDR3: CASSYDERGYTF
J: TRBJ1-2; V: TRBV18; size: -; D: -; DNA: TGTGCCAGCTCAGAAACAGGGACCTCTAACTATGGCTACACCTTC; CDR3: CASSETGTSNYGYTF
J: TRBJ1-2; V: TRBV11-2; size: -; D: -; DNA: TGTGCCAGCAGCCATCCTAACTATGGCTACACCTTC; CDR3: CASSHPNYGYTF
J: TRBJ1-3; V: TRBV19; size: -; D: -; DNA: TGTGCCAGTAGTATTTGGTCACGGGGACCTCTCTCTGGAAACACCATATATTTT; CDR3: CASSIWSRGPLSGNTIYF
J: TRBJ2-1; V: TRBV4-1; size: -; D: TRBD1; DNA: TGCGCCAGCAGCCAGGGGACAGGCCAATACAATGAGCAGTTCTTC; CDR3: CASSQGTGQYNEQFF
J: TRBJ2-5; V: TRBV7-9; size: once; D: -; DNA: TGTGCCAGCAGCTTAGTCGGCAGCGGATTGCCCCAAGAGACCCAGTACTTC; CDR3: CASSLVGSGLPQETQYF
J: TRBJ2-5; V: TRBV6-9; size: -; D: -; DNA: TGTGCCAGCAGTTACTCGTGGCAAGAGACCCAGTACTTC; CDR3: CASSYSWQETQYF
J: TRBJ2-2; V: TRBV19; size: -; D: -; DNA: TGTGCCAGTAGTCGCGTTCTGGTCTATGAGAACACCGGGGAGCTGTTTTTT; CDR3: CASSRVLVYENTGELFF
J: TRBJ1-1; V: TRBV30; size: -; D: -; DNA: TGTGCCTGGAGTGTTGCGCTGAACACTGAAGCTTTCTTT; CDR3: CAWSVALNTEAFF
J: TRBJ1-2; V: TRBV7-6; size: -; D: TRBD1; DNA: TGTGCCAGCAGCTTAGCTCCCACGAGACAGGGGGCTGGCTACACCTTC; CDR3: CASSLAPTRQGAGYTF
J: TRBJ2-1; V: TRBV27; size: -; D: TRBD2; DNA: TGTGCCAGCAGTCCCGGGACTAGCGGGAGGAATGAGCAGTTCTTC; CDR3: CASSPGTSGRNEQFF
J: TRBJ1-2; V: TRBV28; size: -; D: -; DNA: TGTGCCAGCAGTTTATATAGTGAGTGGGGGACACCCTATGGCTACACCTTC; CDR3: CASSLYSEWGTPYGYTF
J: TRBJ2-3; V: TRBV18; size: -; D: TRBD2; DNA: TGTGCCAGCTCACCACCCTACATCGGGGGGACAGATACGCAGTATTTT; CDR3: CASSPPYIGGTDTQYF
J: TRBJ2-5; V: TRBV9; size: once; D: TRBD2; DNA: TGTGCCAGCAGCGACGGGACTAGCGGGGGGGGACTACAAGAGACCCAGTACTTC; CDR3: CASSDGTSGGGLQETQYF
J: TRBJ1-4; V: TRBV5-1; size: -; D: -; DNA: TGCGCCAGCAGCCCCCTCGGGCTAGAAGGGCACGGAAAACTGTTTTTT; CDR3: CASSPLGLEGHGKLFF
J: TRBJ2-5; V: TRBV19; size: once; D: -; DNA: TGTGCCAGTAGTATACCTACAAAAGGAGCTCTCTGGGGGGAGACCCAGTACTTC; CDR3: CASSIPTKGALWGETQYF
J: TRBJ1-1; V: TRBV6-1; size: -; D: -; DNA: TGTGCCAGCAGTGAAGGTTCACAGAACACTGAAGCTTTCTTT; CDR3: CASSEGSQNTEAFF
J: TRBJ2-5; V: TRBV5-1; size: -; D: TRBD1; DNA: TGCGCCAGCAGCAAAGGGACAGGGGAGGACGCGACCCAGTACTTC; CDR3: CASSKGTGEDATQYF
J: TRBJ1-1; V: TRBV18; size: -; D: -; DNA: TGTGCCAGCTCACCAGGGACACGACCGAACACTGAAGCTTTCTTT; CDR3: CASSPGTRPNTEAFF
J: TRBJ2-7; V: TRBV5-5; size: -; D: -; DNA: TGTGCCAGCAGCTTGGTAGACTACAACTACGAGCAGTACTTC; CDR3: CASSLVDYNYEQYF
J: TRBJ2-7; V: TRBV6-5; size: -; D: TRBD2; DNA: TGTGCCAGCAGAAGGACTAGTTCTGCCGAGCAGTACTTC; CDR3: CASRRTSSAEQYF
J: TRBJ2-7; V: TRBV27; size: -; D: TRBD1; DNA: TGTGCCAGCAGTAACCCCAGAGACAGGGGCTACGAGCAGTACTTC; CDR3: CASSNPRDRGYEQYF
J: TRBJ2-3; V: TRBV6-1; size: -; D: -; DNA: TGTGCCAGCAGTGGAATAGGGGCGGACCGCACAGATACGCAGTATTTT; CDR3: CASSGIGADRTDTQYF
J: TRBJ2-7; V: TRBV18; size: -; D: TRBD1; DNA: TGTGCCAGCTCACCATCAGGGACAGGTTATCCCTACGAGCAGTACTTC; CDR3: CASSPSGTGYPYEQYF
J: TRBJ2-3; V: TRBV4-2; size: -; D: TRBD2; DNA: TGTGCCAGCAGCCAAGGATGGGGGGAGGGGCCCGGGACGCAGTATTTT; CDR3: CASSQGWGEGPGTQYF
J: TRBJ1-2; V: TRBV6-4; size: once; D: -; DNA: TGTGCCAGCAGTGACTCGGGGTATGGCTACACCTTC; CDR3: CASSDSGYGYTF
J: TRBJ1-4; V: TRBV5-1; size: -; D: TRBD1; DNA: TGCGCCAGCAGCATTGTGGGGACAGGGGCTAATGAAAAACTGTTTTTT; CDR3: CASSIVGTGANEKLFF
J: TRBJ1-2; V: TRBV19; size: -; D: -; DNA: TGTGCCAGTAGTCCAGGGGTTGGTATGGACTATGGCTACACCTTC; CDR3: CASSPGVGMDYGYTF
J: TRBJ2-4; V: TRBV5-6; size: once; D: TRBD1; DNA: TGTGCCAGCAGCTTGTTTGGACGGGGACAGGGGGCGTCGAACATTCAGTACTTC; CDR3: CASSLFGRGQGASNIQYF
J: TRBJ1-2; V: TRBV7-2; size: -; D: TRBD1; DNA: TGTGCCAGCAGCCTCCCCGGACAGGGCGGGTATGGCTACACCTTC; CDR3: CASSLPGQGGYGYTF
J: TRBJ2-6; V: TRBV11-2; size: -; D: -; DNA: TGTGCCAGCAGCTTAATTGGGGTTTTGTCTGGGGCCAACGTCCTGACTTTC; CDR3: CASSLIGVLSGANVLTF
J: TRBJ1-2; V: TRBV10-3; size: -; D: -; DNA: TGTGCCATCAGTGAGTCGACGGGGGTAAACTATGGCTACACCTTC; CDR3: CAISESTGVNYGYTF
J: TRBJ1-2; V: TRBV6-5; size: -; D: TRBD1; DNA: TGTGCCACCAACGGACCGGGACAGGGTGCCTATGGCTACACCTTC; CDR3: CATNGPGQGAYGYTF
J: TRBJ2-7; V: TRBV10-3; size: -; D: -; DNA: TGTGCCATCAGTGGGGTGAGGGAGCAGTACTTC; CDR3: CAISGVREQYF
J: TRBJ1-2; V: TRBV7-2; size: -; D: TRBD1; DNA: TGTGCCAGCAGCGTGGGGATAAACAGGGGCTCCTATGGCTACACCTTC; CDR3: CASSVGINRGSYGYTF
J: TRBJ2-2; V: TRBV29-1; size: -; D: -; DNA: TGCAGCGTTGTGGGTGAAAACACCGGGGAGCTGTTTTTT; CDR3: CSVVGENTGELFF
J: TRBJ2-3; V: TRBV5-4; size: -; D: TRBD1; DNA: TGTGCCAGCAGCTTGTTAGGGAGACAGGGGGACACAGATACGCAGTATTTT; CDR3: CASSLLGRQGDTDTQYF
J: TRBJ2-7; V: TRBV2; size: -; D: TRBD2; DNA: TGTGCCAGCAGTGAAATACTAGCGGGTGTCGAGCAGTACTTC; CDR3: CASSEILAGVEQYF
J: TRBJ2-4; V: TRBV10-3; size: -; D: -; DNA: TGTGCCAGCAGTTCCCAGGGTCTAGCCAAAAACATTCAGTACTTC; CDR3: CASSSQGLAKNIQYF
J: TRBJ1-1; V: TRBV6-5; size: -; D: -; DNA: TGTGCCAGCAGTCGGGGTGACTTGAACACTGAAGCTTTCTTT; CDR3: CASSRGDLNTEAFF
J: TRBJ2-7; V: TRBV29-1; size: -; D: TRBD2; DNA: TGCAGCGTTCAAAGCGGGAGGGCCCCCTACGAGCAGTACTTC; CDR3: CSVQSGRAPYEQYF
J: TRBJ2-6; V: TRBV5-1; size: -; D: -; DNA: TGCGCCAGCAGCTTGAGGGTAAGCTCTGGGGCCAACGTCCTGACTTTC; CDR3: CASSLRVSSGANVLTF
J: TRBJ1-4; V: TRBV2; size: -; D: -; DNA: TGTGCCAGCAGTGTAAGGGGACGTGAAAAACTGTTTTTT; CDR3: CASSVRGREKLFF
J: TRBJ2-3; V: TRBV11-1; size: -; D: TRBD1; DNA: TGTGCCAGCAGCTTTGCCAGGGGGCGCACAGATACGCAGTATTTT; CDR3: CASSFARGRTDTQYF
J: TRBJ2-5; V: TRBV23-1; size: -; D: -; DNA: TGCGCCAGCAGTCAAACGTCGGCCCGGGGAGAGACCCAGTACTTC; CDR3: CASSQTSARGETQYF
J: TRBJ1-2; V: TRBV5-1; size: -; D: -; DNA: TGCGCCAGCAGCTTGGGACAGATGTATGGCTACACCTTC; CDR3: CASSLGQMYGYTF
J: TRBJ1-1; V: TRBV5-1; size: -; D: -; DNA: TGCGCCAGCACCTCAGACTGGAACACTGAAGCTTTCTTT; CDR3: CASTSDWNTEAFF
J: TRBJ2-2; V: TRBV2; size: once; D: -; DNA: TGTGCCAGCAGTCCCAGCACCAACACCGGGGAGCTGTTTTTT; CDR3: CASSPSTNTGELFF
J: TRBJ2-2; V: TRBV5-1; size: -; D: -; DNA: TGCGCCAGCAGCTTGGAAGAATACACCGGGGAGCTGTTTTTT; CDR3: CASSLEEYTGELFF
J: TRBJ1-6; V: TRBV30; size: few; D: -; DNA: TGTGCCTGTAAAAAAGGGAGCTATAATTCACCCCTCCACTTT; CDR3: CACKKGSYNSPLHF